This is a list of T cell receptor beta chains from one sample in a study of early T cells in non-severe SARS-CoV-2 infection. Via MiXCR, TCRdb re-called the 5' RACE reads, giving one row per CDR3 protein. The sample lists around 40,000 distinct CDR3 sequences; over 4.5% were seen once. Sequencing was carried out using whole blood. Receptors were obtained from an adult who was a healthcare worker with PCR-confirmed SARS-CoV-2 infection or an uninfected control (not recorded which). Both conserved end residues are part of each CDR3. Fields, in order: J gene, V gene, clone size, D gene, CDR3 protein, CDR3 DNA. A D gene is named only where the DNA matches it firmly. The listing skips clone size in some rows; elsewhere it reads once, few, many or a size class.

TRBJ2-3	TRBV7-2	many	-	CASSLSPGRTDTQYF	TGTGCCAGCAGCTTATCACCGGGCCGCACAGATACGCAGTATTTT
TRBJ2-3	TRBV30	many	-	CAWSPIRDFTDTQYF	TGTGCCTGGAGCCCCATTAGGGACTTCACAGATACGCAGTATTTT
TRBJ1-6	TRBV27	many	-	CASSFSYNSPLHF	TGTGCCAGCAGTTTCTCCTATAATTCACCCCTCCACTTT
TRBJ1-2	TRBV12-3/TRBV12-4	-	-	CASSFQNYGYTF	TGTGCCAGCAGTTTCCAGAACTATGGCTACACCTTC
TRBJ2-7	TRBV29-1	many	-	CSVDKENSYEQYF	TGCAGCGTTGATAAGGAGAACTCCTACGAGCAGTACTTC
TRBJ2-1	TRBV9	few	-	CASSVGASSYNEQFF	TGTGCCAGCAGCGTAGGGGCCAGCTCCTACAATGAGCAGTTCTTC
TRBJ2-7	TRBV7-9	-	-	CASSLARVSGYEQYF	TGTGCCAGCAGCTTAGCGCGGGTTAGCGGCTACGAGCAGTACTTC
TRBJ2-5	TRBV5-1	many	-	CASSLEGSQETQYF	TGCGCCAGCAGCTTGGAAGGTAGCCAAGAGACCCAGTACTTC
TRBJ2-3	TRBV4-1	many	TRBD2	CASSQDPKRGKADTQYF	TGCGCCAGCAGCCAAGATCCTAAGCGGGGGAAGGCAGATACGCAGTATTTT
TRBJ2-2	TRBV4-1	-	-	CASSQGGNGELFF	TGCGCCAGCAGCCAAGGGGGTAACGGGGAGCTGTTTTTT
TRBJ2-1	TRBV27	many	TRBD2	CASSFGGGSYNEQFF	TGTGCCAGCAGTTTCGGGGGGGGATCCTACAATGAGCAGTTCTTC
TRBJ2-3	TRBV5-5	many	TRBD1	CASLRQGAYTDTQYF	TGTGCCAGCCTTAGACAGGGGGCCTACACAGATACGCAGTATTTT
TRBJ2-7	TRBV6-5	many	TRBD1	CASSTPDRVSYEQYF	TGTGCCAGCAGTACCCCGGACAGGGTTTCCTACGAGCAGTACTTC
TRBJ1-5	TRBV6-6	many	TRBD1	CASSQPPGQRQPQHF	TGTGCCAGCAGTCAACCCCCGGGACAGCGACAGCCCCAGCATTTT
TRBJ2-3	TRBV2	many	-	CASSGASTDTQYF	TGTGCCAGCAGTGGTGCTAGCACAGATACGCAGTATTTT
TRBJ2-1	TRBV6-5	many	TRBD2	CASSYTRTSGSGNEQFF	TGTGCCAGCAGTTACACCCGGACTAGCGGGAGTGGCAATGAGCAGTTCTTC
TRBJ2-7	TRBV7-9	few	-	CASSLEQGSHEQYF	TGTGCCAGCAGCTTAGAGCAGGGAAGCCACGAGCAGTACTTC
TRBJ2-7	TRBV12-3/TRBV12-4	many	-	CASSLSGGPGEQYF	TGTGCCAGCAGTTTAAGTGGCGGTCCAGGGGAGCAGTACTTC
TRBJ2-3	TRBV5-8	many	TRBD1	CASSLPGQGYTQYF	TGTGCCAGCAGCTTACCGGGACAGGGATATACGCAGTATTTT
TRBJ2-1	TRBV7-6	medium-sized	TRBD2	CASGPQTGGLNNEQFF	TGTGCCAGCGGGCCTCAGACGGGAGGGTTAAACAATGAGCAGTTCTTC
TRBJ2-4	TRBV6-1	few	-	CASSLGLAKNIQYF	TGTGCCAGCAGCCTCGGACTCGCCAAAAACATTCAGTACTTC
TRBJ2-1	TRBV7-9	-	TRBD1	CASSPGQGALYNEQFF	TGTGCCAGCAGCCCAGGACAGGGGGCCCTGTACAATGAGCAGTTCTTC
TRBJ2-2	TRBV12-3/TRBV12-4	many	-	CASSLSGAGELFF	TGTGCCAGCAGTTTGTCTGGCGCCGGGGAGCTGTTTTTT
TRBJ2-7	TRBV6-6	-	-	CASSLTETEQYF	TGTGCCAGCAGCCTGACAGAGACCGAGCAGTACTTC
TRBJ2-7	TRBV7-9	few	-	CASSFWESSYEQYF	TGTGCCAGCAGCTTTTGGGAGAGCTCCTACGAGCAGTACTTC
TRBJ1-2	TRBV7-9	many	-	CASSLGQGNYGYTF	TGTGCCAGCAGCTTAGGGCAGGGGAACTATGGCTACACCTTC
TRBJ2-7	TRBV7-7	many	TRBD1	CASSSKSGTGTYEQYF	TGTGCTAGCAGTTCGAAGTCCGGGACAGGCACGTACGAGCAGTACTTC
TRBJ1-3	TRBV3-1	-	TRBD1	CASSHTGTGSARNTIYF	TGTGCCAGCAGCCACACCGGGACAGGGTCTGCTAGAAACACCATATATTTT
TRBJ2-1	TRBV5-1	many	TRBD2	CASRLAGYNEQFF	TGCGCCAGCAGGCTAGCGGGTTACAATGAGCAGTTCTTC
TRBJ2-1	TRBV4-1	many	-	CASSQEVVENEQFF	TGCGCCAGCAGCCAGGAGGTGGTCGAGAATGAGCAGTTCTTC
TRBJ2-7	TRBV3-1	many	-	CASSQDLRRSSYEQYF	TGTGCCAGCAGCCAAGATCTTAGACGGAGCTCCTACGAGCAGTACTTC
TRBJ2-2	TRBV28	many	-	CASSLASGSTGELFF	TGTGCCAGCAGTTTAGCGTCCGGGAGCACCGGGGAGCTGTTTTTT
TRBJ2-3	TRBV16	many	-	CASSQAGAADTQYF	TGTGCCAGCAGCCAAGCAGGGGCAGCAGATACGCAGTATTTT
TRBJ2-1	TRBV7-6	many	-	CASSLGNEQFF	TGTGCCAGCAGCTTGGGTAATGAGCAGTTCTTC
TRBJ2-6	TRBV4-1	many	-	CASSQEPGTGANVLTF	TGCGCCAGCAGCCAAGAACCAGGGACTGGGGCCAACGTCCTGACTTTC
TRBJ2-3	TRBV7-9	many	-	CASTFSLIGDTQYF	TGTGCCAGCACCTTCTCCCTAATTGGTGATACGCAGTATTTT
TRBJ1-1	TRBV6-6	few	-	CASSFWGVGTEAFF	TGTGCCAGCAGTTTCTGGGGAGTGGGGACTGAAGCTTTCTTT
TRBJ1-1	TRBV20-1	-	TRBD1	CSAREAGGAKNTEAFF	TGCAGTGCTAGAGAGGCAGGGGGCGCGAAGAACACTGAAGCTTTCTTT
TRBJ1-1	TRBV29-1	few	TRBD1	CSGDRAGFAEAFF	TGCAGCGGAGACAGGGCGGGGTTTGCTGAAGCTTTCTTT
TRBJ1-5	TRBV12-3/TRBV12-4	many	-	CASSQRRTNQPQHF	TGTGCCAGCAGCCAACGGAGGACGAATCAGCCCCAGCATTTT
TRBJ2-7	TRBV5-6	many	-	CASSLGTPSYEQYF	TGTGCCAGCAGCTTGGGGACACCGTCCTACGAGCAGTACTTC
TRBJ1-5	TRBV20-1	few	TRBD1	CSALVGTGNQPQHF	TGCAGTGCTCTAGTAGGGACAGGCAATCAGCCCCAGCATTTT
TRBJ2-7	TRBV6-2/TRBV6-3	few	-	CASTEGPSLHEQYF	TGTGCCAGCACCGAGGGACCGTCCCTCCACGAGCAGTACTTC
TRBJ2-7	TRBV2	many	TRBD1	CASRGRGQGYEQYF	TGTGCCAGCAGGGGACGGGGACAGGGTTACGAGCAGTACTTC
TRBJ2-2	TRBV27	many	-	CASRDILNTGELFF	TGTGCCAGCAGGGACATCCTGAACACCGGGGAGCTGTTTTTT
TRBJ2-7	TRBV5-1	few	-	CASSLGGTSPYEQYF	TGCGCCAGCAGCTTGGGGGGGACATCGCCCTACGAGCAGTACTTC
TRBJ2-2	TRBV6-6	many	TRBD2	CASSYSLMRTSGNTGELFF	TGTGCCAGCAGTTACTCACTGATGCGGACTAGCGGTAACACCGGGGAGCTGTTTTTT
TRBJ2-1	TRBV7-9	many	-	CASSPYLRDNEQFF	TGTGCCAGCAGCCCTTACCTACGTGACAATGAGCAGTTCTTC
TRBJ2-7	TRBV28	many	-	CASRTSRDIGFEQYF	TGTGCCAGCAGAACGTCCCGGGACATCGGTTTCGAGCAGTACTTC
TRBJ1-5	TRBV19	many	-	CASSIPGLDNQPQHF	TGTGCCAGTAGTATCCCAGGTTTAGACAATCAGCCCCAGCATTTT
TRBJ2-7	TRBV27	many	TRBD1	CASSLDPGTAYYEQYF	TGTGCCAGCAGCCTTGACCCCGGGACAGCGTACTACGAGCAGTACTTC